This T cell receptor beta chain was sequenced in a study of T cells in tuberculosis. Background on the study: Blood was taken before or within 7 days of anti-tuberculosis therapy. General observations from the study: GMM-specific TCRs were nearer to active tuberculosis alpha repertoires, suggesting expansion.

This CDR3 is 14 amino acids long. Germline V gene data show CDR1 as PRHDT and CDR2 as FYEKMQ (reference sequence). Trimming left V 0 bases short and J 1 base short, with 6 bases between. Sequencing used immunoSEQ multiplex PCR; TCRdb keeps in-frame clones, though not all of them. The sample carries some 49,000 clones, roughly 95% recorded once. The sample's time point: new active TB diagnosis, blood taken before or within 7 days of starting treatment. Concerning this clone itself: The antigen is undetermined.

The specimen comprised PBMCs, sampled at tuberculosis diagnosis. The chain has TRBV13 and TRBJ2-5; TRBD2 might be the D (5 bases). The receptor was derived from an adult with tuberculosis. In DNA, the CDR3 is TGTGCCAGCAGCTTAGGACTAGTCCAAGAGACCCAGTACTTC. This codes for CASSLGLVQETQYF.